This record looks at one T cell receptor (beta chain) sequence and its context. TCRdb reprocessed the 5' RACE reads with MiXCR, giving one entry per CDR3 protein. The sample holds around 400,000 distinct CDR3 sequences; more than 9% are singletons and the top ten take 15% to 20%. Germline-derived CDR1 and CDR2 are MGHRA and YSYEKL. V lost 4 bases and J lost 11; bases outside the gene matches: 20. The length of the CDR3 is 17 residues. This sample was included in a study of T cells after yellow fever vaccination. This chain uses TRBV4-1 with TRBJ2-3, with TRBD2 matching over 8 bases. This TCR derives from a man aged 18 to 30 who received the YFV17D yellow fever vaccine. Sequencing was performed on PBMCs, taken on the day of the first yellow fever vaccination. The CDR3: CASSPATGGAGLREQYF. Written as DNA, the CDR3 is TGCGCCAGCAGCCCTGCCACCGGGGGGGCCGGGTTGAGGGAGCAGTATTTT.